This T cell receptor (beta chain) is from a study of OX40 agonist ivuxolimab in advanced cancers. Study-level findings and limits: Some of the nonresponding patients also showed low levels of normalized T-cell clonal expansion.

As regards this clone: No antigen is known for it.

Profiled with immunoSEQ multiplex PCR; TCRdb holds only in-frame clones, not every one. Among roughly 50,000 clones listed, roughly 84% were seen once. The germline V gene encodes CDR1 LGHNT and CDR2 FRNRAP. The CDR3 is 14 residues long. The ends were cut back, 5 bases at V and 7 bases at J, with 15 bases in the middle. The receptor was isolated from an adult with an advanced solid tumor such as melanoma, head and neck, liver or kidney cancer. Sequenced here: CD4+ or CD8+ T cells sorted from blood, sampled in a trial of the OX40 agonist ivuxolimab. The V and J genes are TRBV12-5 and TRBJ1-5; D not certain. CDR3 in amino acids: CASGPPNALQPQHF. Here the CDR3 DNA reads TGTGCTAGTGGTCCCCCGAACGCTCTGCAGCCCCAGCATTTT.